A single T cell receptor beta chain is shown here with its context. One end of the junction is discordant with germline, which a read error may explain. The data are from a study of glioma-infiltrating T cells after dendritic cell vaccination. Sequenced by immunoSEQ multiplex PCR; TCRdb stores in-frame clones only, minus some. The sample records around 97,000 clones, roughly 80% being singletons. Germline assignment: CDR1 SSHAT and CDR2 FNYEAQ (reference sequence). This CDR3 is 14 amino acids long. The chain carries TRBV7-7 and TRBJ2-1; 7 bases map to TRBD2. The source material was blood, sampled before dendritic cell vaccination. The receptor was isolated from a human donor with glioblastoma. The chain's CDR3 is CASSFSSGDPPKFF. The CDR3 nucleotides are TGTGCTAGCAGCTTCTCCAGCGGGGATCCACCCAAGTTCTTC.